This T cell receptor (beta chain) was sequenced in a study of blood T cell repertoires in COVID-19. Germline CDR1 and CDR2: LNHDA and SQIVND (reference sequence). This CDR3 contains 13 residues. The V end lost 4 bases, the J end lost 4 bases, and 8 bases lay between the germline ends. Participants were aged roughly 18 to 90 years, lived in under 25 US areas, and enrolled virtually. This clone was observed a few times. In the authors' workflow: For nucleated cells, counts were estimated from reference gene primer amplification. The data were produced by immunoSEQ multiplex PCR, yet TCRdb's version contains in-frame clones alone and is incomplete. V, J and clone size reflect that table, while D and trimming were determined from the DNA. This sample has fewer than 500,000 clones, with around nine tenths found just once.

The receptor comes from a woman between 18 and 29 years old with acute COVID-19. Input material: PBMCs or T cells enriched from blood (not recorded which). The chain combines TRBV19 with TRBJ1-5; TRBD1 might be the D (5 bases). CDR3: CASSTDRNQPQHF. The CDR3 DNA sequence: TGTGCCAGTAGTACCGACAGAAATCAGCCCCAGCATTTT.